This TCR beta chain was sequenced for a study of patients and donors after allogeneic stem cell transplantation. Within the sample, this clonotype is large. TCRdb reprocessed the RT-PCR reads with MiXCR, giving one entry per CDR3 protein. Seen here are roughly 1,500 distinct CDR3 sequences, 27% observed once, and the top ten hold roughly 40%. V was cut by 4 bases and J by 0 bases, with 10 bases left in between. Per the germline V gene, CDR1 is SGHKS and CDR2 is YYEKEE (reference sequence). The CDR3 extends over 14 amino acids. The clonotype was recovered from a human donor who was either an allogeneic HSCT recipient or a stem cell or donor lymphocyte infusion donor (not recorded which). It is not recorded whose cells these are; they may come from a transplant donor. J is TRBJ1-1 and V is TRBV5-5; D remains unclear. Sequencing was performed on blood, either unsorted or a sorted T cell fraction (not recorded which). This chain's CDR3 is CASSRQPLNTEAFF. CDR3 DNA sequence: TGTGCCAGCAGCCGTCAACCTCTGAACACTGAAGCTTTCTTT.